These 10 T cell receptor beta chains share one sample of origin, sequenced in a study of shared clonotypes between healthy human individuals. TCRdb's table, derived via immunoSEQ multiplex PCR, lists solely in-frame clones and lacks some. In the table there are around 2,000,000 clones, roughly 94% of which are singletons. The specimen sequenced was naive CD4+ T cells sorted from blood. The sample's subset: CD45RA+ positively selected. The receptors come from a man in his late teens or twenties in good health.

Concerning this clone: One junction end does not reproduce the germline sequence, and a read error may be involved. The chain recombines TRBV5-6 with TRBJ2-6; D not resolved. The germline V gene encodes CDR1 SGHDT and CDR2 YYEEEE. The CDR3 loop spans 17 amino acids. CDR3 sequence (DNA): TGTGCCAGCAGTTTGGGCTGGCGCACGGCTGGGGCCAACGTCCTGACTTTC. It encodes CASSLGWRTAGANVLTF.

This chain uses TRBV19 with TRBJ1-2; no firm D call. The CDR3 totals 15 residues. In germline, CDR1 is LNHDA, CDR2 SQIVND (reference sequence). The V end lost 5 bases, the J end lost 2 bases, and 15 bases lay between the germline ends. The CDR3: CASSPGGYGNYGYTF. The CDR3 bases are TGTGCCAGTAGTCCTGGTGGATACGGCAACTATGGCTACACCTTC.

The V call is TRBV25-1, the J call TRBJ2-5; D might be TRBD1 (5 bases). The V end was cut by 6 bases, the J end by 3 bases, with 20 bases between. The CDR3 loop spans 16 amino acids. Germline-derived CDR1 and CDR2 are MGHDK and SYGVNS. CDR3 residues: CASRGPRVGLKETQYF. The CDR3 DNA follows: TGTGCCAGCAGGGGGCCCAGGGTGGGTTTGAAAGAGACCCAGTACTTC.

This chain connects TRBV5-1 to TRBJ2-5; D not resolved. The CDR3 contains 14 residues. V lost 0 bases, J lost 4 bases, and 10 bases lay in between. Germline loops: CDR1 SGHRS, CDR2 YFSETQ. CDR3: CASSLGVIRETQYF. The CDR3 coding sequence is TGCGCCAGCAGCTTGGGCGTGATTCGAGAGACCCAGTACTTC.

The CDR3 DNA reads as TGTGCCAGCTCACCGTACAGTGAGAACACTGAAGCTTTCTTT. It is translated as CASSPYSENTEAFF. The chain recombines TRBV18 with TRBJ1-1; D uncertain. V was trimmed by 3 bases and J by 1 base, leaving 9 bases between them. The CDR3 totals 14 residues. Germline CDR1 reads KGHSH; CDR2 reads LQKENI.

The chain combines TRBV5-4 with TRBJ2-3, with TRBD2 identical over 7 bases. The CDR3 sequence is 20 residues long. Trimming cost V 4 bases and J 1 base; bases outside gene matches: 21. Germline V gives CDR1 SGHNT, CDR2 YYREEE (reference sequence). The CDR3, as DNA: TGTGCCAGCAGCCCGGGGAGGGGCGATTCGGGCGAAGGGGGCACAGATACGCAGTATTTT. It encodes CASSPGRGDSGEGGTDTQYF.

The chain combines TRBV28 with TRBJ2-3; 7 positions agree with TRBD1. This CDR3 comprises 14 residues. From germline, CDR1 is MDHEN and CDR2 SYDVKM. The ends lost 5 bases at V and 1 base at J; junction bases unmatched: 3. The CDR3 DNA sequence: TGTGCCAGCAGTCGGGACAGAGGCACAGATACGCAGTATTTT. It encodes CASSRDRGTDTQYF.

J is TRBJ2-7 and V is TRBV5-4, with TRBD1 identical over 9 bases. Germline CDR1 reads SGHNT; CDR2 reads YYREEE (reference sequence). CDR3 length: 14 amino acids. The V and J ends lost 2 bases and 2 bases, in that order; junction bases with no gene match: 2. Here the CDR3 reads CASSFYRGPYEQYF. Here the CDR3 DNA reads TGTGCCAGCAGCTTCTACAGGGGGCCCTACGAGCAGTACTTC.

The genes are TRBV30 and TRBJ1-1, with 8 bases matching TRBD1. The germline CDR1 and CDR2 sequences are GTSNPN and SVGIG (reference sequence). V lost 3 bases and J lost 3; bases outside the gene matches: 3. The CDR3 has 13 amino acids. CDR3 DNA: TGTGCCTGGAGGGACAGGGCTGACACTGAAGCTTTCTTT. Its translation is CAWRDRADTEAFF.

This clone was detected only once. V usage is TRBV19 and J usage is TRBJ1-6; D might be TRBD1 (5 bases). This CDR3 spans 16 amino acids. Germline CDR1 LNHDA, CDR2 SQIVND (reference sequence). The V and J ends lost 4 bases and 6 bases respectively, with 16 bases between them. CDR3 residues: CASSTLGTDTNSPLHF. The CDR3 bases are TGTGCCAGTAGTACCCTAGGGACTGATACTAATTCACCCCTCCACTTT.